The 5 T cell receptor beta chains reported below all come from one sample, sequenced in a study of T cell changes during pregnancy in multiple sclerosis. Profiled with immunoSEQ multiplex PCR; TCRdb holds only in-frame clones, not every one. The sample consists of about 46,000 clones, roughly 95% of them appearing once. The material sequenced was CD8+ T cells from peripheral blood mononuclear cells, taken after pregnancy. The source of these receptors is a female donor with multiple sclerosis, enrolled in a pregnancy study.

The chain carries TRBV11-3 and TRBJ1-1; the match to TRBD1 covers 7 bases. The junction had 3 bases not matched to a gene; V was cut back by 4 bases and J by 1 base. The length of the CDR3 is 14 residues. Germline V gene sequence: CDR1 SGHNT, CDR2 YENEEA. CDR3 coding DNA: TGTGCCAGCAGCTCCGGGACAGAGAACACTGAAGCTTTCTTT. Translating it yields CASSSGTENTEAFF. Filled out from reference TRBV11-3 and TRBJ1-1, the complete variable domain reads EAGVVQSPRYKIIEKKQPVAFWCNPISGHNTLYWYLQNLGQGPELLIRYENEEAVDDSQLPKDRFSAERLKGVDSTLKIQPAELGDSAVYLCASSSGTENTEAFFGQGTRLTVV.

The V and J genes are TRBV27 and TRBJ2-3; D perhaps matches TRBD1 (6 bases). Trimming shortened V by 8 bases and J by 0 bases, and 9 bases separated the two germline ends. The CDR3 length is 13 residues. Germline V gene data show CDR1 as MNHEY and CDR2 as SMNVEV (reference sequence). The CDR3 loop is CASSGQSTDTQYF. The CDR3 bases are TGTGCCAGCTCCGGACAGAGCACAGATACGCAGTATTTT.

The rearrangement uses TRBV2 and TRBJ2-2; TRBD2 aligns across 9 bases. The CDR3 is 12 amino acids. Germline CDR1 SNHLY, CDR2 FYNNEI. Losses at the gene ends were 10 bases for V and 5 bases for J; bases not matched to a gene: 2. CDR3 in amino acids: CAIAGGTGELFF. CDR3 DNA: TGTGCCATCGCGGGGGGGACCGGGGAGCTGTTTTTT.

This CDR3 reads CASSLETGDEQFF. The DNA of the CDR3 is TGTGCCAGCAGCTTAGAGACAGGGGATGAGCAGTTCTTC. This chain connects TRBV7-7 to TRBJ2-1; 8 bases are shared with TRBD1. This CDR3 contains 13 residues. J gave up 8 bases and V 1 base, and 1 base lay outside the gene matches. The V gene's germline CDR1 is SSHAT and CDR2 FNYEAQ (reference sequence).

The gene calls are TRBV6-4 and TRBJ2-2; 12 positions match TRBD2. The germline CDR1 and CDR2 sequences are MRHNA and SNTAGT. The V segment lost 5 bases and the J segment 1 base; nucleotides outside the gene matches: 8. This CDR3 comprises 18 residues. The CDR3 DNA reads as TGTGCCAGCAGTTTAGGACTAGCGGGAAAAATGAACACCGGGGAGCTGTTTTTT. As protein: CASSLGLAGKMNTGELFF.